This TCR beta chain was identified in a study of blood T cell repertoires in COVID-19. Across the study: Acute and convalescent COVID-19 specimens originated in the United States, Italy and Spain. The cDNA or gDNA used as material had been derived from T cells, B-cell-depleted T cells, or PBMCs.

CDR3 length equals 15 residues. The germline V gene encodes CDR1 SGHDT and CDR2 YYEEEE. V gave up 0 bases and J gave up 5 bases, with 9 bases separating them. Original processing notes: Scientists estimated how many nucleated cells there were by amplifying reference gene primers. Clones were read by immunoSEQ multiplex PCR, and TCRdb kept only the in-frame ones, dropping some. Clone size and V and J calls were adopted from that table, with D and trimming inferred from the DNA. The table includes 270,000 or so clones, 89% detected once. This TCR derives from a woman between 40 and 55 years old who had recovered from COVID-19. The V gene is TRBV5-6, the J gene TRBJ1-6; TRBD1 might be the D (5 bases). The sequenced sample was peripheral blood. CDR3 loop: CASSLGPGDNSPLHF. CDR3 nucleotides: TGTGCCAGCAGCTTGGGGCCGGGGGATAATTCACCCCTCCACTTT.